These T cell receptor beta chains were read from a single sample in a study of cytomegalovirus exposure and HLA in healthy donors. Profiling relied on immunoSEQ multiplex PCR, and the TCRdb table lists in-frame clones only, not all of them. The table lists some 150,000 clones, approximately 79% of them singletons. The sequencing input was PBMCs. The receptors derive from a man in his sixties in good health and CMV-seronegative. Each CDR3 is given with its conserved first and last residue. A D gene is named only where the DNA matches it firmly. Only part of the rows carry a size: once, few, many, or a class if the clone is expanded.

v_gene	j_gene	d_gene	len	abundance	CDR3nt	CDR3aa
TRBV11-2	TRBJ1-3	-	12	-	TGTGGAACAGCCAACTCTGGAAACACCATATATTTT	CGTANSGNTIYF
TRBV30	TRBJ2-7	TRBD1	15	-	TGTGCCTGGAGCCCCGGGACAGCGGCGATGAACGAGCAGTACTTC	CAWSPGTAAMNEQYF
TRBV11-2	TRBJ1-4	-	14	-	TGTGCCAGCAGCTTTCAGGGATTTGGGGAAAAACTGTTTTTT	CASSFQGFGEKLFF
TRBV10-3	TRBJ2-5	TRBD2	15	once	TGTGCCATCAGTGCCGGTAGCGGGAGGCAAGAGACCCAGTACTTC	CAISAGSGRQETQYF
TRBV27	TRBJ2-1	TRBD2	18	-	TGTGCCAGCAGTGTAGCCCTAGGACTAGCGGGGGGGTGGGATGAGCAGTTCTTC	CASSVALGLAGGWDEQFF
TRBV7-6	TRBJ2-7	TRBD2	17	-	TGTGCCAGCAGCTTAGTAGCGGGAGGAACGACTAACCCCGAGCAGTACTTC	CASSLVAGGTTNPEQYF
TRBV9	TRBJ2-3	TRBD2	17	-	TGTGCCAGCAGCGCCGATTCGGGGGGGACCAGCACAGATACGCAGTATTTT	CASSADSGGTSTDTQYF
TRBV6-5	TRBJ2-5	-	14	few	TGTGCCAGCAGTTACGCGCCCCCGGGTGGGACCCAGTACTTC	CASSYAPPGGTQYF
TRBV7-2	TRBJ2-3	-	17	-	TGTGCCAGCAGCTTATACAGGGACGGCCCCAGCACAGATACGCAGTATTTT	CASSLYRDGPSTDTQYF
TRBV27	TRBJ1-2	-	14	-	TGTGCCAGCAGTCTCCATGTGGGGGCGGGTGGCTACACCTTC	CASSLHVGAGGYTF
TRBV19	TRBJ2-2	TRBD2	19	-	TGTGCCAGTAGTATAGGTCAAGCGGGAGGTTTAAGGAACACCGGGGAGCTGTTTTTT	CASSIGQAGGLRNTGELFF
TRBV28	TRBJ2-5	TRBD1	15	once	TGTGCCAGCAGTTCCAACGGACAGGGCCAAGAGACCCAGTACTTC	CASSSNGQGQETQYF
TRBV18	TRBJ1-1	TRBD1	12	-	TGTGCCAGCTCACCGGACAGGGGTGAAGCTTTCTTT	CASSPDRGEAFF
TRBV7-2	TRBJ2-1	-	16	-	TGTGCCAGCAGCTTTTTAGGAGTTTTAAATCACCATGAGCAGTTCTTC	CASSFLGVLNHHEQFF
TRBV28	TRBJ2-5	TRBD1	16	-	TGTGCCAGCAGTTTAGGCGGGACAGGGTCACAAGAGACCCAGTACTTC	CASSLGGTGSQETQYF
TRBV7-2	TRBJ2-7	TRBD2	14	-	TGTGCCAGCAGCTTACAAGCGGGAGGGGGCGAGCAGTACTTC	CASSLQAGGGEQYF
TRBV7-8	TRBJ2-1	TRBD2	14	once	TGTGCCAGCAGCTTAGAGCGGGGCGGTCGTGAGCAGTTCTTC	CASSLERGGREQFF
TRBV30	TRBJ2-3	-	16	few	TGTGCCTGGAGTGTACTCCCAGGGGTAGGCGCAGATACGCAGTATTTT	CAWSVLPGVGADTQYF
TRBV28	TRBJ1-5	-	14	-	TGTGCCAGCAGTTTATGGAGAAGCAATCAGCCCCAGCATTTT	CASSLWRSNQPQHF
TRBV11-1	TRBJ1-1	-	15	-	TGTGCCAGCAGCGCCCGACAGTCTCTAAACACTGAAGCTTTCTTT	CASSARQSLNTEAFF
TRBV5-5	TRBJ1-5	TRBD1	15	-	TGTGCCAGCAGCTCACAGGGGATCGGGAATCAGCCCCAGCATTTT	CASSSQGIGNQPQHF
TRBV7-9	TRBJ2-3	-	14	-	TGTGCCAGCAGCCCGGGACTCGGCACAGATACGCAGTATTTT	CASSPGLGTDTQYF
TRBV7-9	TRBJ2-4	TRBD2	14	-	TGTGCCAGCAGCTTAGTGGGGCGGGAGGACATTCAGTACTTC	CASSLVGREDIQYF
TRBV6-5	TRBJ2-6	-	14	-	TGTGCCAGCACGGTGCCGTCTGGGGCCAACGTCCTGACTTTC	CASTVPSGANVLTF
TRBV27	TRBJ2-7	-	14	-	TGTGCCAGCAACCGAGACGGGAGCTCCTACGAGCAGTACTTC	CASNRDGSSYEQYF
TRBV7-9	TRBJ1-2	-	13	-	TGTGCCAGCAGCTTAGACAGCCTTTGGGGCTACACCTTC	CASSLDSLWGYTF
TRBV5-4	TRBJ2-7	-	15	few	TGTGCCAGCAGCTTGGCCGGAGCGGACTCCTACGAGCAGTACTTC	CASSLAGADSYEQYF
TRBV21-1	TRBJ2-7	-	13	-	TGTGCCAGCAGTTTCAGGGACTCCTACGAGCAGTACTTC	CASSFRDSYEQYF
TRBV5-6	TRBJ2-2	-	16	-	TGTGCCAGCAGCATCGGGGGGCGTTCGAACACCGGGGAGCTGTTTTTT	CASSIGGRSNTGELFF
TRBV19	TRBJ1-2	-	11	-	TGTGCCAGTAGTATAACGGGGAGCTACACCTTC	CASSITGSYTF
TRBV5-1	TRBJ2-1	TRBD2	16	-	TGCGCCAGCAGCTCCGGACTAGCGTCGGATGTTAATGAGCAGTTCTTC	CASSSGLASDVNEQFF
TRBV7-6	TRBJ2-5	TRBD2	16	-	TGTGCCAGCAGCTTAGACGTAGCGGGGCAGATAGAGACCCAGTACTTC	CASSLDVAGQIETQYF
TRBV5-6	TRBJ2-7	-	13	-	TGTGCCAGCAGTGGCAGGGTGATCTACGAGCAGTACTTC	CASSGRVIYEQYF
TRBV4-2	TRBJ1-5	TRBD1	17	-	TGTGCCAGCAGCCAAGGACAGGGGATTTATAGCAATCAGCCCCAGCATTTT	CASSQGQGIYSNQPQHF
TRBV5-4	TRBJ1-1	TRBD1	15	few	TGTGCCAGCAGCTCGGGACAGTCGATGAACACTGAAGCTTTCTTT	CASSSGQSMNTEAFF
TRBV5-6	TRBJ2-3	TRBD2	16	-	TGTGCCAGCAGCTTGGTCACTAGCGGGGGCACAGATACGCAGTATTTT	CASSLVTSGGTDTQYF
TRBV11-2	TRBJ2-7	-	13	-	TGTGCCAGCAGCTTGGCTAGCTCCTACGAGCAGTACTTC	CASSLASSYEQYF
TRBV5-1	TRBJ1-4	-	14	-	TGCGCCAGCAGCTCAGGGTTAATTGGTGAAAAACTGTTTTTT	CASSSGLIGEKLFF
TRBV6-6	TRBJ2-7	-	11	once	TGTGCCAGCTCTAGTACCTACGAGCAGTACTTC	CASSSTYEQYF
TRBV19	TRBJ2-3	-	11	few	TGTGCCAGTAGTATCTATTATACGCAGTATTTT	CASSIYYTQYF
TRBV15	TRBJ2-7	TRBD2	16	-	TGTGCCACCAGCAGAGATCTCGCGGGAGGGTCCTACGAGCAGTACTTC	CATSRDLAGGSYEQYF
TRBV6-6	TRBJ1-2	-	16	few	TGTGCCAGCAGGGCTCTTGGGGCAGGACGAAACTATGGCTACACCTTC	CASRALGAGRNYGYTF
TRBV4-2	TRBJ2-1	TRBD2	17	-	TGTGCCAGCAGCCAAATAGCGGGGGGGCTCTCCTACAATGAGCAGTTCTTC	CASSQIAGGLSYNEQFF
TRBV7-3	TRBJ2-5	-	12	-	TGTGCCAGCAGCTCCCCGGGGGAGACCCAGTACTTC	CASSSPGETQYF
TRBV5-4	TRBJ2-2	TRBD2	18	-	TGTGCCAGCAGCTTGGGTTTAGCGGGAGGGCCAGGCACCGGGGAGCTGTTTTTT	CASSLGLAGGPGTGELFF
TRBV2	TRBJ2-5	TRBD1	12	-	TGTGCCAGCACGGGACAGGTCGAGACCCAGTACTTC	CASTGQVETQYF
TRBV19	TRBJ1-5	-	17	-	TGTGCCAGTAGTATAGGACCAGGGACATCAGGCAATCAGCCCCAGCATTTT	CASSIGPGTSGNQPQHF
TRBV7-8	TRBJ2-7	TRBD1	15	-	TGTGCCAGCAGCTTCGGACAAGGGGGCTACTACGAGCAGTACTTC	CASSFGQGGYYEQYF
TRBV9	TRBJ2-7	TRBD1	16	-	TGTGCCAGCAGCAAGACTCCGGGACAGGGATCCTACGAGCAGTACTTC	CASSKTPGQGSYEQYF
TRBV7-9	TRBJ1-5	-	14	-	TGTGCCAGCAGCCGGGACTCCCGAGGACAGCCCCAGCATTTT	CASSRDSRGQPQHF
TRBV5-6	TRBJ1-2	TRBD1	15	few	TGTGCCAGCAGCTTCGGGGACAGGCCTAACTATGGCTACACCTTC	CASSFGDRPNYGYTF
TRBV7-9	TRBJ1-4	-	15	-	TGTTCCAGCAGCTTCAGGGATCCGGCTAATGAAAAACTGTTTTTT	CSSSFRDPANEKLFF
TRBV7-2	TRBJ2-1	TRBD1	15	few	TGTGCCAGCAGCATGGGACAGGGGGCCTACAATGAGCAGTTCTTC	CASSMGQGAYNEQFF
TRBV9	TRBJ2-3	-	16	few	TGTGCCAGCAGCGTTGACCCCACAGGAGTATCCGATACGCAGTATTTT	CASSVDPTGVSDTQYF
TRBV19	TRBJ1-3	-	15	-	TGTGCCAGTAGTACCTCAGGGGACTCTGGAAACACCATATATTTT	CASSTSGDSGNTIYF